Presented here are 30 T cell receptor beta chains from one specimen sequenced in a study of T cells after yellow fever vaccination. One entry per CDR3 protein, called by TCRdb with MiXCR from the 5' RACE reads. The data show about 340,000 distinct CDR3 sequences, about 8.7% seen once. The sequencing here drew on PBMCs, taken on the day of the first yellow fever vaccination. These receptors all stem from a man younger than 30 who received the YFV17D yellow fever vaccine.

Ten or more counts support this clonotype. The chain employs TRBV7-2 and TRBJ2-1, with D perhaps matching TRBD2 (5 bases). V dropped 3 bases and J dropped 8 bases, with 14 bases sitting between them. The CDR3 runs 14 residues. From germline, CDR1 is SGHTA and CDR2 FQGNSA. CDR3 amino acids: CASSFVGLKDEQFF. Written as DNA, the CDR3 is TGTGCCAGCAGCTTCGTCGGACTTAAGGATGAGCAGTTCTTC.

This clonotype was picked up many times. CDR3 nucleotide sequence: TGTGCCAGCAGCATGCTGGGGCGGACTGAAGCTTTCTTT. Translated, it gives CASSMLGRTEAFF. This chain uses TRBV5-5 with TRBJ1-1; tentative D call: TRBD1 (5 bases). Germline CDR1 reads SGHKS; CDR2 reads YYEKEE (reference sequence). The CDR3 is 13 amino acids. V was shortened by 4 bases and J by 5 bases, with 12 bases between the two germline ends.

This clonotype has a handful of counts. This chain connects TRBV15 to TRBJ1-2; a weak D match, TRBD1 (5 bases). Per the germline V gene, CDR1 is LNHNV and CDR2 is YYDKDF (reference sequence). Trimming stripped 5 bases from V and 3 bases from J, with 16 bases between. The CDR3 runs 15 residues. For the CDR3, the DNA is TGTGCCACCAGCTCCCCCGCAGGGTACGACTATGGCTACACCTTC. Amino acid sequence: CATSSPAGYDYGYTF.

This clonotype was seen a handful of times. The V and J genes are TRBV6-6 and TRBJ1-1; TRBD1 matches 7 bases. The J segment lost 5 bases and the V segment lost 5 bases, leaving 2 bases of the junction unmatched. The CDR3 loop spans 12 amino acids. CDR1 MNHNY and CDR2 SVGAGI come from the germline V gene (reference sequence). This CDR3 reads CASSPTGTEAFF. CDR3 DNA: TGTGCCAGCAGTCCGACAGGGACTGAAGCTTTCTTT.

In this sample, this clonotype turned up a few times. This CDR3 reads CASSSPGTGYGYTF. As DNA, the CDR3 is TGTGCCAGCAGCTCCCCCGGGACAGGGTATGGCTACACCTTC. The V and J genes are TRBV7-2 and TRBJ1-2, with 9 bases fitting TRBD1. The CDR3 contains 14 residues. Germline trimming cut 4 bases from V and 5 bases from J; bases unmatched to any gene: 5. CDR1 SGHTA and CDR2 FQGNSA come from the germline V gene.

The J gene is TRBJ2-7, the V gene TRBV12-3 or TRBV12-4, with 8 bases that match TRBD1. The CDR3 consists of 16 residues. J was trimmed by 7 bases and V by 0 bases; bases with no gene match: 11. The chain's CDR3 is CASSLAGTGSYWEQYF. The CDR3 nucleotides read TGTGCCAGCAGTTTAGCCGGGACAGGATCTTATTGGGAGCAGTACTTC.

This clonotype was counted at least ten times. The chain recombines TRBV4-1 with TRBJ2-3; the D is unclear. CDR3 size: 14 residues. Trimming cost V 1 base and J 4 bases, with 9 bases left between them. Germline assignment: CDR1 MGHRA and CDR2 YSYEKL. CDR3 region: CASSQGGFADTQYF. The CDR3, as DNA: TGCGCCAGCAGCCAAGGTGGTTTCGCAGATACGCAGTATTTT.

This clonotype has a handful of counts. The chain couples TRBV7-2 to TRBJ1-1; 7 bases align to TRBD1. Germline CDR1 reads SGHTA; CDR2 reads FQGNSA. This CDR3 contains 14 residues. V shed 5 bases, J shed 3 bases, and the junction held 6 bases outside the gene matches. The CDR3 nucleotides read TGTGCCAGCAGCGTTACAGGGGTTTACACTGAAGCTTTCTTT. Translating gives CASSVTGVYTEAFF.

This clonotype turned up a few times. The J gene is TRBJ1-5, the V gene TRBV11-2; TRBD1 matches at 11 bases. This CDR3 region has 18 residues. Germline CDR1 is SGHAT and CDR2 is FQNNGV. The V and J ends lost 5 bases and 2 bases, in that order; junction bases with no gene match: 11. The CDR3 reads CASSLSGTGGSGNQPQHF. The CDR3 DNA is TGTGCCAGCAGCCTATCCGGGACAGGGGGATCGGGCAATCAGCCCCAGCATTTT.

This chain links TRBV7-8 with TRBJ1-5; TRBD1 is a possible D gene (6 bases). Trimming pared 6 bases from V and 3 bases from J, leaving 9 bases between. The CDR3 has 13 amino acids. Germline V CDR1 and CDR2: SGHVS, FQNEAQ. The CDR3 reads CASRRTVNQPQHF. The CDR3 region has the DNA TGTGCCAGCAGGCGGACAGTCAATCAGCCCCAGCATTTT.

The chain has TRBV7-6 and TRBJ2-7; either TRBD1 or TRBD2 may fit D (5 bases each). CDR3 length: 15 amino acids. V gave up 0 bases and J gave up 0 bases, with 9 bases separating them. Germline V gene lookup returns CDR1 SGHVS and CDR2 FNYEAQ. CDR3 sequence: CASSLARDGSYEQYF. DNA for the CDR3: TGTGCCAGCAGCTTAGCCCGGGACGGCTCCTACGAGCAGTACTTC.

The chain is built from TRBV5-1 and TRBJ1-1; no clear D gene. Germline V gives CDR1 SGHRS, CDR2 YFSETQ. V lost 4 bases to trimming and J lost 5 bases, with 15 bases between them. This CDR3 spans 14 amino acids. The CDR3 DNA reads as TGCGCCAGCAGCCCCGACCCCCCCGGGACTGAAGCTTTCTTT. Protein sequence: CASSPDPPGTEAFF.

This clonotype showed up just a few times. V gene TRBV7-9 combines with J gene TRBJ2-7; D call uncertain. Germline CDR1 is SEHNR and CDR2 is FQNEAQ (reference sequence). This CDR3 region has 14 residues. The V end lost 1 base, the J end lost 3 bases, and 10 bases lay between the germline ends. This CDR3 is CASSLGKGNYEQYV. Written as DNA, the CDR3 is TGTGCCAGCAGCTTAGGGAAGGGAAACTACGAGCAGTACGTC.

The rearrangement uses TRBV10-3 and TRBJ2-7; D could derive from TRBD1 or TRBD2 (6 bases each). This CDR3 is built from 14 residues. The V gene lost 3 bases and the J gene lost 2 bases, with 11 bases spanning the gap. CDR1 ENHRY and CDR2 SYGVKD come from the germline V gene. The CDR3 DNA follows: TGTGCCATCAGTGACGGGGGCAGCGCCTACGAGCAGTACTTC. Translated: CAISDGGSAYEQYF.

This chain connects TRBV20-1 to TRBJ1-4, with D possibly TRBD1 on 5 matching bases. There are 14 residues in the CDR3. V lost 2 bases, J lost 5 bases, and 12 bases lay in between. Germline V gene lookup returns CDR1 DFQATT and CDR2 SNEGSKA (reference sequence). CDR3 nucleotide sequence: TGCAGTGCTAGACCCGGGACGGAAAATGAAAAACTGTTTTTT. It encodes CSARPGTENEKLFF.

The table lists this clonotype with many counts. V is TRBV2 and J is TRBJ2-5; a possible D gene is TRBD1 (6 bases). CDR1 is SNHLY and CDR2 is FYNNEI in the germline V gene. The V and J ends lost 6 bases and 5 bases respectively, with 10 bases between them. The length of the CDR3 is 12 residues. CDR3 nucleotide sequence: TGTGCCAGCAGCTACAGGGACGAGACCCAGTACTTC. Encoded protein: CASSYRDETQYF.

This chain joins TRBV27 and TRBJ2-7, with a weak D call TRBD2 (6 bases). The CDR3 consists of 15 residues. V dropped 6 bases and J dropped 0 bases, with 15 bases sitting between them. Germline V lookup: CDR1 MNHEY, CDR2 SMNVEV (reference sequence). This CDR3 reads CASRAKGLSSYEQYV. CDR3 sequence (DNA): TGTGCCAGCAGGGCCAAGGGACTGAGCTCCTACGAGCAGTACGTC.

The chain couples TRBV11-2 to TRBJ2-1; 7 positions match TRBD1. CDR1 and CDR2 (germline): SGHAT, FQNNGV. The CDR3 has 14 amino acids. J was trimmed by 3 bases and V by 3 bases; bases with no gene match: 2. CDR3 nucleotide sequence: TGTGCCAGCAGCTTCCAGGGGGTCTACAATGAGCAGTTCTTC. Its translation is CASSFQGVYNEQFF.

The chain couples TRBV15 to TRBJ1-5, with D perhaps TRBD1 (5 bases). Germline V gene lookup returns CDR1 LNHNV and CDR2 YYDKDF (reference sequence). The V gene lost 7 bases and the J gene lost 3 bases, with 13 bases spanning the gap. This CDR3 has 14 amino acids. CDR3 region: CATTPGTFNQPQHF. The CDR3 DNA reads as TGTGCCACCACTCCCGGGACCTTCAATCAGCCCCAGCATTTT.

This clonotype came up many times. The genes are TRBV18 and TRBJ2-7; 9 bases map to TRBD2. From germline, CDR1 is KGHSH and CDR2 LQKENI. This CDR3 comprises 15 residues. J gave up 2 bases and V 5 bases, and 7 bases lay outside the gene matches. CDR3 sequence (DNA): TGTGCCAGCTCAAAACTAGCGGGTCCCGCCTACGAGCAGTACTTC. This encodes CASSKLAGPAYEQYF.

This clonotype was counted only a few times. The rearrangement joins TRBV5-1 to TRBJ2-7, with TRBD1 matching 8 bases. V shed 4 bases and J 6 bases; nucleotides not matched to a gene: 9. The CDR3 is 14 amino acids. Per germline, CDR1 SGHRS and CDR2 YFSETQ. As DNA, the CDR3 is TGCGCCAGCAGCCGTCCCGGGACAGGATTCGAGCAGTACTTC. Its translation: CASSRPGTGFEQYF.

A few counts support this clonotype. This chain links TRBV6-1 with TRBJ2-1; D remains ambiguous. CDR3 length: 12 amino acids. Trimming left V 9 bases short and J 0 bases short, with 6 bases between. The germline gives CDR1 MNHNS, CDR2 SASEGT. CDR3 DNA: TGTGCCAGTGGAAGCTCCTACAATGAGCAGTTCTTC. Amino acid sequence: CASGSSYNEQFF.

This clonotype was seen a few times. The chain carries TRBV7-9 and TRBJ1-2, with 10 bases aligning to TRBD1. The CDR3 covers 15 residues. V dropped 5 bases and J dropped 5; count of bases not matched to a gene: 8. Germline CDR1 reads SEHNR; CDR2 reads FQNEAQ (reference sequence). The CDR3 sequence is CASSLGTDRGYGYTF. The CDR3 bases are TGTGCCAGCAGCCTAGGAACGGACAGGGGGTATGGCTACACCTTC.

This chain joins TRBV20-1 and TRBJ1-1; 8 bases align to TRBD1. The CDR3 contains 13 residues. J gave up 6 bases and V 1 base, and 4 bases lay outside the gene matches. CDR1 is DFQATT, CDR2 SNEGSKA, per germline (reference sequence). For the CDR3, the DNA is TGCAGTGCTAGAGCCGGACAGGGCGCTGAAGCTTTCTTT. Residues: CSARAGQGAEAFF.

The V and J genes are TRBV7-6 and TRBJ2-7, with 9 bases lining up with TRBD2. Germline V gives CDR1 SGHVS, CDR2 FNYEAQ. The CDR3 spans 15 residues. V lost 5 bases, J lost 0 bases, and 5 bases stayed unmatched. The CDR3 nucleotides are TGTGCCAGCAGCCGGAGCGGGGGGTACTCCTACGAGCAGTACTTC. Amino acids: CASSRSGGYSYEQYF.

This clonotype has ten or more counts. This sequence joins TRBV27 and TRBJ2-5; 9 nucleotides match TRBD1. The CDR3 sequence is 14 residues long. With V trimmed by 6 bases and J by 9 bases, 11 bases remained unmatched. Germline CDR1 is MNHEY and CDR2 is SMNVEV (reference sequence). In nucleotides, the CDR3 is TGTGCCAGCAGCTTACAGGGACAGGGTATCGCCCAGTACTTC. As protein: CASSLQGQGIAQYF.

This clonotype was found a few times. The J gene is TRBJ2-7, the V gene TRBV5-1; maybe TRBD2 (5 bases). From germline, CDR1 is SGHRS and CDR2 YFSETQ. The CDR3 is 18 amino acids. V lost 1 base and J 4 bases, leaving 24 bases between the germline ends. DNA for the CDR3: TGCGCCAGCAGCTTGTTCTCCTTTTCGGACTCGCTCGGGTACGAGCAGTACTTC. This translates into CASSLFSFSDSLGYEQYF. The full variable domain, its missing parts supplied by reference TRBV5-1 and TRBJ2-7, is KAGVTQTPRYLIKTRGQQVTLSCSPISGHRSVSWYQQTPGQGLQFLFEYFSETQRNKGNFPGRFSGRQFSNSRSEMNVSTLELGDSALYLCASSLFSFSDSLGYEQYFGPGTRLTVT.

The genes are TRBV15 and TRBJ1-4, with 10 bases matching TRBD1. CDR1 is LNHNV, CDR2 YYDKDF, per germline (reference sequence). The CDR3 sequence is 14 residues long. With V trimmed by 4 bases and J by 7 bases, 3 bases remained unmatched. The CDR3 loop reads CATSKTGGSEKLFF. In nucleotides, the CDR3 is TGTGCCACCAGCAAGACAGGGGGCAGTGAAAAACTGTTTTTT.

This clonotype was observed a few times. Here the CDR3 reads CASSLGGGGSGANVLTF. The CDR3 DNA follows: TGTGCCAGCAGCTTGGGAGGCGGGGGCTCTGGGGCCAACGTCCTGACTTTC. V is TRBV5-4 and J is TRBJ2-6; TRBD2 matches 7 bases. The germline CDR1 and CDR2 sequences are SGHNT and YYREEE (reference sequence). The CDR3 has 17 amino acids. J gave up 0 bases and V 0 bases, and 3 bases lay outside the gene matches. Based on the CDR3 plus reference TRBV5-4 and TRBJ2-6, the full variable domain is ETGVTQSPTHLIKTRGQQVTLRCSSQSGHNTVSWYQQALGQGPQFIFQYYREEENGRGNFPPRFSGLQFPNYSSELNVNALELDDSALYLCASSLGGGGSGANVLTFGAGSRLTVL.

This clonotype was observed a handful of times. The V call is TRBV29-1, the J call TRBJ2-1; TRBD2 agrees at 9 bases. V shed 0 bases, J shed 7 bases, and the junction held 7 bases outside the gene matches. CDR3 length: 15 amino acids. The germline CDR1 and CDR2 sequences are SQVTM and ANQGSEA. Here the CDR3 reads CSVEDVGLALNEQFF. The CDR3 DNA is TGCAGCGTTGAAGACGTCGGACTAGCGTTAAATGAGCAGTTCTTC.